This TCR beta chain was documented in a study of a mutant IDH1 vaccine in newly diagnosed glioma (dated by TCRdb to about 2021). Regarding the study in general: Vaccination started 4-6 weeks after radiotherapy alone, or was given together with temozolomide cycles in the groups whose treatment included chemotherapy. Of the 25 to 40 patients who were treated, around 62% were male and approximately 38% were female, and the mean age was about 37 years. Longitudinal TCRB deep sequencing was performed for around 23 treated patients wherever samples were available for exploratory analyses. Peripheral blood samples were drawn at six visits, namely V03 (baseline), V05, V07, V10, V12 and V13. The week-35 safety follow-up took place at visit V12, and the week-47 end of study took place at visit V13. Prior to enrollment, patients had been given standard therapy consisting of radiotherapy alone, temozolomide alone, or radiochemotherapy with temozolomide, with the combination given to most patients.

Receptors were amplified or captured by the immunoSEQ multiplex PCR assay. The hsTCRB Kit was used according to the manufacturer's protocol to amplify rearranged TCR beta chain sequences. Sequencing of TCRB libraries was carried out on an Illumina MiSeq. The source study handled its data this way. The proprietary platform of the kit vendor was used for demultiplexing, trimming and gene mapping. Here the immuneACCESS table is served through TCRdb, limited to in-frame sequences with V and J called. Missing clones are a known gap in these copies; in checked studies unresolved V genes cover under half, and the rest lacks a known reason. V and J calls and clone size are as listed in that table; D and trimming were resolved from the DNA. This sample comprises about 69,000 clones, around nine tenths of them detected only once. The ten biggest clones cover approximately 2% of the sample. Of note for this clone: There is no known antigen for this receptor. Per-base qualities were not stored, and no clone one base away is much larger.

General study outcomes and caveats: Immune responses induced by the vaccine were seen in around 93% of patients across multiple MHC alleles. PBMC samples for TCRB deep sequencing were selected based on availability. The authors noted that analyses of patient blood samples could not be reproduced because of sample limitations. No apparent relationship was observed between pseudoprogression and alterations in the top peripheral T cell clonotypes detected by TCRB sequencing.

What the time point label conveys for this sample: week 35, safety follow-up. Every vaccine dose consisted of 300 ug of a 20-mer mutant IDH1 peptide in Montanide, administered subcutaneously together with topical imiquimod. Patients received eight vaccinations in weeks 1, 3, 5, 7, 11, 15, 19 and 23, corresponding to visits V03 through V10. The donors had newly diagnosed IDH1-mutant astrocytomas of WHO grade 3 or 4 that showed loss of nuclear ATRX. The samples were drawn from NOA16, a multicentre, single-arm, open-label phase I trial in Germany that tested a mutant IDH1 peptide vaccine in humans for the first time. Genomic DNA for TCRB sequencing was extracted from EDTA blood using the DNeasy Blood and Tissue Kit. For this chain, trimming is 3 bases at the V end and 1 base at the J end, and the number of junction bases without a gene match is 4. According to the germline V gene, CDR1 reads SGHDN and CDR2 reads FVKESK. Inclusive of the bounding cysteine and phenylalanine, the CDR3 is 16 residues long. CDR3 DNA only is kept here, 48 bases in frame from base 1.

This material consisted of PBMCs, taken from a glioma patient whose treatment included an IDH1 peptide vaccine. The chain is made from TRBV14 and TRBJ2-2; TRBD1 matches 8 bases in the middle. The receptor was isolated from a man aged 25-40 years with glioma. In nucleotide form, the sequence is TGTGCCAGCAGCCATCAACAGGGGGTGAACACCGGGGAGCTGTTTTTT. This codes for CASSHQQGVNTGELFF.